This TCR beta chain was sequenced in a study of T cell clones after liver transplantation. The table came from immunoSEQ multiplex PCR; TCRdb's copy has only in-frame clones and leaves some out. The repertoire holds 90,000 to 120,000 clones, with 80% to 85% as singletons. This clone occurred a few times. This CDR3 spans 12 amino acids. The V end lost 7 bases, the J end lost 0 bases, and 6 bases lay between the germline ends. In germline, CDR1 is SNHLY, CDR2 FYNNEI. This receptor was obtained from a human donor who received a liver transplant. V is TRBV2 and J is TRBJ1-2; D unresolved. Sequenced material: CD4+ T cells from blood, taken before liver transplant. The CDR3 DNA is TGTGCCAGCATGTACGCTAACTATGGCTACACCTTC. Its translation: CASMYANYGYTF. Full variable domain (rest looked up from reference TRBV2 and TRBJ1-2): EPEVTQTPSHQVTQMGQEVILRCVPISNHLYFYWYRQILGQKVEFLVSFYNNEISEKSEIFDDQFSVERPDGSNFTLKIRSTKLEDSAMYFCASMYANYGYTFGSGTRLTVV.